Included here is one TCR beta chain sequence, with context. This CDR3 has 12 residues. The V end was cut by 1 base, the J end by 4 bases, with 4 bases between. Germline-derived CDR1 and CDR2 are SGHTA and FQGNSA. The data belong to a study of early T cells in non-severe SARS-CoV-2 infection. In the library, individual cDNA molecules carried attached unique molecular identifiers. TCRdb called the 5' RACE reads again in MiXCR, with one record for every CDR3 protein. Of 60,000 or so distinct CDR3 sequences detected, around 12% appear once; the ten largest clones hold approximately 4.4%. This chain connects TRBV7-2 to TRBJ2-5; D is undetermined. The receptor was isolated from an adult who was a healthcare worker with PCR-confirmed SARS-CoV-2 infection or an uninfected control (not recorded which). The sequenced sample was whole blood. In nucleotides, the CDR3 is TGTGCCAGCAGCTTAGTCAGAGAGACCCAGTACTTC. Translated, it gives CASSLVRETQYF.